Listed here are 26 T cell receptor beta chains from one sample, sequenced in a study of blood T cell repertoires in COVID-19. Produced via immunoSEQ multiplex PCR; TCRdb's table is partial and in-frame only. This table holds some 110,000 clones, 80% to 90% found once. The sequenced material came from peripheral blood. All receptors come from a man in his forties with acute or convalescent COVID-19.

This chain uses TRBV19 with TRBJ1-5; D is undetermined. Between the trimmed V and J ends, which lost 3 bases and 5 bases, there was a span of 8 bases. This CDR3 has 13 amino acids. Germline CDR1 is LNHDA and CDR2 is SQIVND (reference sequence). CDR3: CASSITEDQPQHF. The CDR3 DNA reads TGTGCCAGTAGTATTACCGAGGATCAGCCCCAGCATTTT.

The chain is built from TRBV27 and TRBJ2-3, with D perhaps TRBD1 (5 bases). The CDR3 has 16 amino acids. The V and J ends lost 1 base and 5 bases respectively, with 16 bases between them. Germline values: CDR1 MNHEY, CDR2 SMNVEV (reference sequence). The CDR3 nucleotides read TGTGCCAGCAGTTTATTTGGGGCGTCCGGTGAAGATACGCAGTATTTT. As protein: CASSLFGASGEDTQYF.

The J gene is TRBJ1-1, the V gene TRBV19; unclear D gene. Trimming took off 5 bases at V and 3 bases at J, with 10 bases between the two ends. There are 13 residues in the CDR3. Germline CDR1 is LNHDA and CDR2 is SQIVND (reference sequence). CDR3 sequence (DNA): TGTGCCAGTAGTGCGGCGAGGGACACTGAAGCTTTCTTT. Amino acid sequence: CASSAARDTEAFF.

V is TRBV7-9 and J is TRBJ1-2, with D possibly being TRBD1 (5 bases). CDR1 SEHNR and CDR2 FQNEAQ come from the germline V gene (reference sequence). The CDR3 length is 15 residues. Trimming cost V 5 bases and J 4 bases, with 17 bases left between them. CDR3 amino acids: CASSLNTGRGYGYTF. CDR3 sequence (DNA): TGTGCCAGCAGCCTCAACACAGGAAGGGGCTATGGCTACACCTTC.

The chain recombines TRBV5-6 with TRBJ1-2; D is possibly TRBD1 (5 bases). The CDR3 is 15 residues long. Trimming left V 4 bases short and J 5 bases short, with 18 bases between. Per germline, CDR1 SGHDT and CDR2 YYEEEE. The CDR3 spells CASSRVDGTRYGYTF. CDR3 DNA sequence: TGTGCCAGCAGCCGGGTGGACGGGACTCGATATGGCTACACCTTC.

This clone was detected once. V is TRBV6-6 and J is TRBJ1-4; no clear D gene. The germline V gene encodes CDR1 MNHNY and CDR2 SVGAGI (reference sequence). Trimming cost V 8 bases and J 0 bases, with 10 bases left between them. The CDR3 is made up of 14 amino acids. This CDR3 reads CASGPVSTNEKLFF. As DNA, the CDR3 is TGTGCCAGCGGGCCGGTTTCAACTAATGAAAAACTGTTTTTT.

The rearrangement links TRBV3-1 (or the pseudogene TRBV3-2) to TRBJ1-5, with D maybe TRBD1 (5 bases). In germline, CDR1 is LGHDT, CDR2 YNNKEL (reference sequence). This CDR3 comprises 14 residues. Trimming took off 4 bases at V and 3 bases at J, with 10 bases between the two ends. CDR3 bases: TGTGCCAGCAGCCGCGGGACGGACAATCAGCCCCAGCATTTT. This translates into CASSRGTDNQPQHF.

As to this clone: This same CDR3 is encoded by further DNA sequences in the sample. This chain joins TRBV2 and TRBJ2-2, with D uncertain. Germline values: CDR1 SNHLY, CDR2 FYNNEI. The CDR3 contains 13 residues. Trimming stripped 3 bases from V and 0 bases from J, with 2 bases between. The CDR3 here is CASSDSNTGELFF. CDR3 bases: TGTGCCAGCAGTGACTCGAACACCGGGGAGCTGTTTTTT.

The chain recombines TRBV6-1 with TRBJ1-3, with 10 bases fitting TRBD1. The CDR3 totals 19 residues. Trimming at V came to 2 bases and at J to 4 bases, leaving 14 bases not matched to a gene. CDR1 MNHNS and CDR2 SASEGT come from the germline V gene. The CDR3 bases are TGTGCCAGCAGTGAATACTGGGGACAGGGGCGGGCAGGAGGAAACACCATATATTTT. This gives the protein CASSEYWGQGRAGGNTIYF.

This clone was counted a single time. The junction does not match germline at one end; this may be a read error. The chain uses TRBV19 and TRBJ1-1; 8 bases match TRBD1. Germline-derived CDR1 and CDR2 are LNHDA and SQIVND (reference sequence). The CDR3 length is 14 residues. The CDR3 spells CASSVQGGNSEAFF. The DNA for the CDR3 is TGTGCCAGTAGTGTACAGGGGGGAAACAGTGAAGCTTTCTTT. Full variable domain (outside the CDR3, taken from reference TRBV19 and TRBJ1-1): DGGITQSPKYLFRKEGQNVTLSCEQNLNHDAMYWYRQDPGQGLRLIYYSQIVNDFQKGDIAEGYSVSREKKESFPLTVTSAQKNPTAFYLCASSVQGGNSEAFFGQGTRLTVV.

The rearrangement uses TRBV30 and TRBJ2-3, with TRBD1 as a possible D gene (6 bases). Trimming cost V 3 bases and J 4 bases, with 11 bases left between them. The CDR3 length is 13 residues. The V gene's germline CDR1 is GTSNPN and CDR2 SVGIG (reference sequence). The CDR3 here is CAWSREGADTQYF. For the CDR3, the DNA is TGTGCCTGGAGCCGAGAGGGGGCAGATACGCAGTATTTT.

The rearrangement links TRBV2 to TRBJ2-7; 11 bases map to TRBD2. J gave up 0 bases and V 6 bases, and 4 bases lay outside the gene matches. Germline values: CDR1 SNHLY, CDR2 FYNNEI. CDR3 length: 15 amino acids. CDR3 residues: CASRDSGGGSYEQYF. CDR3 nucleotide sequence: TGTGCCAGCAGGGATAGCGGGGGGGGCTCCTACGAGCAGTACTTC.

The V gene is TRBV11-2, the J gene TRBJ2-3, with TRBD2 identical over 7 bases. Looked up from germline, CDR1 is SGHAT and CDR2 is FQNNGV. This CDR3 spans 13 amino acids. The V segment lost 3 bases and the J segment 6 bases; nucleotides outside the gene matches: 3. The CDR3 region has the DNA TGTGCCAGCAGCTTCACCGGGGGGGATACGCAGTATTTT. This encodes CASSFTGGDTQYF.

This chain joins TRBV5-1 and TRBJ1-5; TRBD1 aligns across 9 bases. Germline V lookup: CDR1 SGHRS, CDR2 YFSETQ. Trimming at V came to 4 bases and at J to 1 base, leaving 6 bases not matched to a gene. CDR3 size: 16 residues. Here the CDR3 reads CASSRDGQGSNQPQHF. The CDR3 DNA follows: TGCGCCAGCAGCCGGGACGGACAGGGGAGCAATCAGCCCCAGCATTTT.

V usage is TRBV5-4 and J usage is TRBJ2-1, with D possibly TRBD2 on 6 matching bases. The germline V gene encodes CDR1 SGHNT and CDR2 YYREEE (reference sequence). Trimming removed 4 bases at V and 13 bases at J, with 27 bases between. The CDR3 extends over 16 amino acids. CDR3 sequence: CASSPGAPDHSFPQFF. CDR3 bases: TGTGCCAGCAGCCCGGGAGCTCCGGACCACTCCTTTCCTCAGTTCTTC.

This chain links TRBV4-3 with TRBJ1-2; 8 bases are a match to TRBD1. V gave up 2 bases and J gave up 5 bases; unmatched junction bases: 4. Germline-derived CDR1 and CDR2 are LGHNA and YSLEER. The CDR3 runs 14 residues. CDR3 residues: CASSQQTGEYGYTF. The CDR3 bases are TGCGCCAGCAGCCAACAGACAGGGGAATATGGCTACACCTTC.

The chain recombines TRBV5-4 with TRBJ1-2; D uncertain. The CDR3 has 12 residues. V shed 10 bases and J shed 4 bases, with 14 bases lying between them. From germline, CDR1 is SGHNT and CDR2 YYREEE (reference sequence). In DNA, the CDR3 is TGTGCCCCCCTGAATGGGCGCTATGGCTACACCTTC. Translated: CAPLNGRYGYTF.

The chain employs TRBV24-1 and TRBJ1-2, with D hard to call. V shed 6 bases and J shed 6 bases, with 19 bases lying between them. Germline assignment: CDR1 KGHDR and CDR2 SFDVKD. This CDR3 contains 15 residues. This CDR3 is CATSSAGPNFNGYTF. In nucleotides, the CDR3 is TGTGCCACCAGTAGCGCCGGCCCTAATTTTAATGGCTACACCTTC.

The V and J genes are TRBV6-6 and TRBJ2-1, with D possibly matching TRBD2 (6 bases). Trimming took off 7 bases at V and 0 bases at J, with 16 bases between the two ends. This CDR3 is built from 16 residues. Germline CDR1 and CDR2: MNHNY and SVGAGI (reference sequence). CDR3 sequence: CASNSGTSSSYNEQFF. CDR3 DNA: TGTGCCAGCAACTCCGGGACTTCGAGCTCCTACAATGAGCAGTTCTTC.

The chain is built from TRBV6-1 and TRBJ1-4; TRBD1 is a possible D gene (5 bases). V shed 0 bases and J shed 8 bases, with 13 bases lying between them. The CDR3 contains 15 residues. Germline-derived CDR1 and CDR2 are MNHNS and SASEGT. DNA for the CDR3: TGTGCCAGCAGTGAAGCTTTGGGCGGGGGAGAAAAACTGTTTTTT. Its translation: CASSEALGGGEKLFF.

V and J are TRBV5-6 and TRBJ2-1; 9 nucleotides line up with TRBD1. The CDR3 totals 14 residues. Germline V gives CDR1 SGHDT, CDR2 YYEEEE. V was clipped by 4 bases and J by 4 bases; unmatched bases: 3. In DNA, the CDR3 is TGTGCCAGCAGCCCGGACAGGGGTTACAATGAGCAGTTCTTC. This translates into CASSPDRGYNEQFF. Drawing the rest from reference TRBV5-6 and TRBJ2-1, the complete variable domain is DAGVTQSPTHLIKTRGQQVTLRCSPKSGHDTVSWYQQALGQGPQFIFQYYEEEERQRGNFPDRFSGHQFPNYSSELNVNALLLGDSALYLCASSPDRGYNEQFFGPGTRLTVL.

This rearrangement joins TRBV27 to TRBJ1-4, with no clear D. V lost 3 bases to trimming and J lost 2 bases, with 7 bases between them. Germline V lookup: CDR1 MNHEY, CDR2 SMNVEV (reference sequence). The CDR3 contains 14 residues. In nucleotides, the CDR3 is TGTGCCAGCAGTTTGGGGAGTACTAATGAAAAACTGTTTTTT. Encoded protein: CASSLGSTNEKLFF.

This clone was observed a handful of times. This chain links TRBV2 with TRBJ2-5; weak D call: TRBD2 (7 bases). V lost 5 bases and J 5 bases, leaving 24 bases between the germline ends. Germline values: CDR1 SNHLY, CDR2 FYNNEI. The CDR3 consists of 17 residues. CDR3 in DNA: TGTGCCAGCAGTAAAGGGGGGGTTGGGACTCCCCGGGAGACCCAGTACTTC. It translates to CASSKGGVGTPRETQYF.

The gene calls are TRBV19 and TRBJ1-2; 7 bases are a match to TRBD1. J was trimmed by 3 bases and V by 10 bases; bases with no gene match: 17. Germline V gene sequence: CDR1 LNHDA, CDR2 SQIVND (reference sequence). The CDR3 is 16 residues long. The CDR3 DNA is TGTGCCACCCGTAGGGGGAACAGGGGTGCGGACTATGGCTACACCTTC. Translating it yields CATRRGNRGADYGYTF.

The chain is built from TRBV19 and TRBJ1-1; D remains unclear. The CDR3 totals 14 residues. The V and J ends lost 3 bases and 0 bases respectively, with 8 bases between them. The germline gives CDR1 LNHDA, CDR2 SQIVND (reference sequence). In DNA, the CDR3 is TGTGCCAGTAGTATCGGTGAGGTGAACACTGAAGCTTTCTTT. Its protein product is CASSIGEVNTEAFF.

The chain carries TRBV5-1 and TRBJ1-1; D is unclear. The germline V gene has CDR1 SGHRS and CDR2 YFSETQ. This CDR3 is built from 14 residues. Trimming removed 0 bases from V and 4 bases from J, with 10 bases in between. CDR3 protein: CASSLEAGFTEAFF. In nucleotides, the CDR3 is TGCGCCAGCAGCTTGGAAGCGGGGTTCACTGAAGCTTTCTTT.